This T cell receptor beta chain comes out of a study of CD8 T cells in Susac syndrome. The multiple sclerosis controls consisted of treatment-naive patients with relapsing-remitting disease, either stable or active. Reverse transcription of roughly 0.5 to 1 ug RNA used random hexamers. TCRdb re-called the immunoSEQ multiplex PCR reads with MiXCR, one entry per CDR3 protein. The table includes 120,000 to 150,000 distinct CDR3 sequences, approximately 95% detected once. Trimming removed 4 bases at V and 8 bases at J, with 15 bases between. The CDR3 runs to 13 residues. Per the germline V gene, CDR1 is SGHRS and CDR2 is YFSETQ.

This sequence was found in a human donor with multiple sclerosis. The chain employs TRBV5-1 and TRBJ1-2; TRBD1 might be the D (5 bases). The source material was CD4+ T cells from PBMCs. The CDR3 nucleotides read TGCGCCAGCAGCATAATTACAGGTGGGGGCTACACCTTC. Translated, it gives CASSIITGGGYTF.